The entry that follows covers one T cell receptor beta chain sequence. Its antigen is still unknown. This CDR3 region has 15 residues. Trimming cost V 4 bases and J 3 bases, with 15 bases left between them. Germline lookup yields CDR1 MDHEN and CDR2 SYDVKM. Time point reported: baseline, week 1 (first vaccination visit). Sample treatment: pre-vaccination baseline after standard-of-care therapy. Sequenced by immunoSEQ multiplex PCR; TCRdb stores in-frame clones only, minus some. The table includes about 21,000 clones, under 85% detected once. This entry comes from a study of a mutant IDH1 vaccine in newly diagnosed glioma. General study findings and limits: Patients mounted vaccine-induced immune responses in approximately 94% of cases.

Sequences were derived from PBMCs, sampled from a glioma patient treated with radiotherapy, temozolomide or both. The TCR sequence derives from a man in his forties with glioma. The chain recombines TRBV28 with TRBJ1-1; D is possibly TRBD1 (5 bases). The CDR3 DNA follows: TGTGCCAGCAGTTATTCGTCTGCCAGGGACACTGAAGCTTTCTTT. Translation gives CASSYSSARDTEAFF.